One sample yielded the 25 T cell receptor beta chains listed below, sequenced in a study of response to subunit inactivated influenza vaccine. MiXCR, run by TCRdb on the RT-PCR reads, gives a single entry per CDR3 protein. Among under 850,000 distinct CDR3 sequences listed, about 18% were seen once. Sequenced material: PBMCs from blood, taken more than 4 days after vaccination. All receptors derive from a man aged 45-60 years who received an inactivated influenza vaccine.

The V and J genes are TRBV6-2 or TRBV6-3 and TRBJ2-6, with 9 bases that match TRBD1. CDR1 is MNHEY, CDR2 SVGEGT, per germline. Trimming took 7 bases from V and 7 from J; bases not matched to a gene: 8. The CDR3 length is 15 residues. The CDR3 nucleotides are TGTGCCAGCATTAATGGGACAGGGTTCGCCAACGTCCTGACTTTC. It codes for CASINGTGFANVLTF.

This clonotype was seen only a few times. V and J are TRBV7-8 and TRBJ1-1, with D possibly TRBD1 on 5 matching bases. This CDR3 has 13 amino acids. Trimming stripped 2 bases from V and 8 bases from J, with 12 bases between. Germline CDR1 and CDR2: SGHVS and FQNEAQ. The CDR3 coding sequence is TGTGCCAGCAGCTTACAGGGCCCTATGGAAGCTTTCTTT. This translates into CASSLQGPMEAFF. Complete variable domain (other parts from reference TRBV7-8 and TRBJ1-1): GAGVSQSPRYKVAKRGQDVALRCDPISGHVSLFWYQQALGQGPEFLTYFQNEAQLDKSGLPSDRFFAERPEGSVSTLKIQRTQQEDSAVYLCASSLQGPMEAFFGQGTRLTVV.

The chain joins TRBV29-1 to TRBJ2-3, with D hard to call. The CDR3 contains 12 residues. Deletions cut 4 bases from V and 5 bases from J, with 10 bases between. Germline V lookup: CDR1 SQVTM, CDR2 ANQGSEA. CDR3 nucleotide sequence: TGCAGCGTTGTAATGGCTCGAGATACGCAGTATTTT. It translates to CSVVMARDTQYF.

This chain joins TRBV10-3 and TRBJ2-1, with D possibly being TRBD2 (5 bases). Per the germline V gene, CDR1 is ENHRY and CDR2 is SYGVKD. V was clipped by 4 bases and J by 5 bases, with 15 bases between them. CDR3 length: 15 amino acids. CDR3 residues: CAISVTSELNNEQFF. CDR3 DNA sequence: TGTGCCATCAGTGTCACTAGTGAGCTAAACAATGAGCAGTTCTTC.

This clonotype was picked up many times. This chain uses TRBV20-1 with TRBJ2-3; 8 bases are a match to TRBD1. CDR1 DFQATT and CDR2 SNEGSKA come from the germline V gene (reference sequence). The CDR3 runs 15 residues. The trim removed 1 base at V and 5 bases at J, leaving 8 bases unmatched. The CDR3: CSARVWQGAGDTQYF. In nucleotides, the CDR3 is TGCAGTGCTAGAGTTTGGCAGGGGGCCGGAGATACGCAGTATTTT.

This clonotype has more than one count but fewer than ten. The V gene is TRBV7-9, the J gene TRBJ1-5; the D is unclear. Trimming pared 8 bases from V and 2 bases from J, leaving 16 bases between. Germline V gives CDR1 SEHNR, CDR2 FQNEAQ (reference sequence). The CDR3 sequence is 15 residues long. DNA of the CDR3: TGTGCCAGCTATAGGCGGGTCTACCGCAATCAGCCCCAGCATTTT. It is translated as CASYRRVYRNQPQHF.

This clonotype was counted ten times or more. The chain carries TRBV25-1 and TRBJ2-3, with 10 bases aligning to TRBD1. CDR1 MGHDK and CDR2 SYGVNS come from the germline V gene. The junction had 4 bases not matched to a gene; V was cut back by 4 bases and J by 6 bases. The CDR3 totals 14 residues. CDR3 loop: CASSGTGGTDTQYF. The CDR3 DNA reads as TGTGCCAGCAGTGGGACAGGGGGAACGGATACGCAGTATTTT. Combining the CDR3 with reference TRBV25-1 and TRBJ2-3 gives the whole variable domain EADIYQTPRYLVIGTGKKITLECSQTMGHDKMYWYQQDPGMELHLIHYSYGVNSTEKGDLSSESTVSRIRTEHFPLTLESARPSHTSQYLCASSGTGGTDTQYFGPGTRLTVL.

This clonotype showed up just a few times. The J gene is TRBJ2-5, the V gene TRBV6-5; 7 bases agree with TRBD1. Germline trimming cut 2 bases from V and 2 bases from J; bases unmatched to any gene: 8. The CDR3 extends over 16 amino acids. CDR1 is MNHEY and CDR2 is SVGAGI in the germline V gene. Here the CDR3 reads CASSYIRRTGQETQYF. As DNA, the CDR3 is TGTGCCAGCAGTTACATCAGACGGACAGGTCAAGAGACCCAGTACTTC.

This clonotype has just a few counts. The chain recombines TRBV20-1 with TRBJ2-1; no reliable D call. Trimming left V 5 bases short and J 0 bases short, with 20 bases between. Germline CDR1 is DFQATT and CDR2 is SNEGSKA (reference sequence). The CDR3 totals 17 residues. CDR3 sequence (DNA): TGCAGTGCTCCCAACCAGTTACACGGAGTCTCCTACAATGAGCAGTTCTTC. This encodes CSAPNQLHGVSYNEQFF.

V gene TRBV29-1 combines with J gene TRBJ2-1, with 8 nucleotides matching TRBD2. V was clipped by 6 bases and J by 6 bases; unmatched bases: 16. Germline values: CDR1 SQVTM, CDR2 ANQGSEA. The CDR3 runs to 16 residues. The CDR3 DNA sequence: TGCAGCGTCCAAAATACCCTCGGGACTAGTGGCAATGAGCAGTTCTTC. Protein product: CSVQNTLGTSGNEQFF.

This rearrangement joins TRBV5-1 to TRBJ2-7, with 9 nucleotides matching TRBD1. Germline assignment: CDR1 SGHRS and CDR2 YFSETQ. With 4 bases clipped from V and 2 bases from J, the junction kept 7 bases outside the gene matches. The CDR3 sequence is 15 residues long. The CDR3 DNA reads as TGCGCCAGCAGCCCCAATGGGGACAGGGCCTACGAGCAGTACTTC. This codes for CASSPNGDRAYEQYF.

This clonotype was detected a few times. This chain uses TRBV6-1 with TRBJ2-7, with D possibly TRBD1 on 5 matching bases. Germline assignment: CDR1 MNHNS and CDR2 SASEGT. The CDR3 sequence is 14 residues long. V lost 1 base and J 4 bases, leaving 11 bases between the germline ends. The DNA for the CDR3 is TGTGCCAGCAGTGAAGGATCAGGGTTTTACGAGCAGTACTTC. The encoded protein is CASSEGSGFYEQYF.

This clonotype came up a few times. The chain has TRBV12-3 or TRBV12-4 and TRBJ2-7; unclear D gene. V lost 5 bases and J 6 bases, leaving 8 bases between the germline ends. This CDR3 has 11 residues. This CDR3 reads CASSRYREQYF. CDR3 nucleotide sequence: TGTGCCAGCAGTCGATACCGCGAGCAGTACTTC.

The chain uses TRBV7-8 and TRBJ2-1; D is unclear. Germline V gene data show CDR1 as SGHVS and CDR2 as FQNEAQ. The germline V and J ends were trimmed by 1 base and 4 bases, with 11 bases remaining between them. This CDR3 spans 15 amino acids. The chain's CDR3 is CASSLVNAAYNEQFF. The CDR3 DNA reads TGTGCCAGCAGCTTAGTTAACGCCGCTTACAATGAGCAGTTCTTC.

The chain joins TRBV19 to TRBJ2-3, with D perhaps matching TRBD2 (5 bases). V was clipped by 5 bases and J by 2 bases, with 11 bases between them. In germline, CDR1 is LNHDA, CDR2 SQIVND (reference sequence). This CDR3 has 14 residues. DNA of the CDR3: TGTGCCAGTAGTTCGATAGCGTTCACAGATACGCAGTATTTT. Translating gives CASSSIAFTDTQYF.

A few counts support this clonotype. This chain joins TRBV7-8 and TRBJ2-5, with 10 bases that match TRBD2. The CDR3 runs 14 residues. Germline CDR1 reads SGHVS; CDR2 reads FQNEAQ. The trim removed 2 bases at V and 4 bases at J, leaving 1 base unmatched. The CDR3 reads CASSLTSGVETQYF. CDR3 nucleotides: TGTGCCAGCAGCTTAACTAGCGGGGTAGAGACCCAGTACTTC.

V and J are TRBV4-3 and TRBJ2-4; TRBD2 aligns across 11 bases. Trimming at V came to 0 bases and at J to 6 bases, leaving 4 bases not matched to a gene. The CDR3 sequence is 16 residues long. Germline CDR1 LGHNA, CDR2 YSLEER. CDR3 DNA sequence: TGCGCCAGCAGCCAAGATCTGGGGACTAGCGGAAACATTCAGTACTTC. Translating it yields CASSQDLGTSGNIQYF.

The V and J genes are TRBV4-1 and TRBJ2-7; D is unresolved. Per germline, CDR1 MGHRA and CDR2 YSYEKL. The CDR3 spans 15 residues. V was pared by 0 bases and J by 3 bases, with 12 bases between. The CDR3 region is CASSQEDVSYYEQYF. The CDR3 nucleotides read TGCGCCAGCAGCCAAGAAGATGTCAGCTACTACGAGCAGTACTTC.

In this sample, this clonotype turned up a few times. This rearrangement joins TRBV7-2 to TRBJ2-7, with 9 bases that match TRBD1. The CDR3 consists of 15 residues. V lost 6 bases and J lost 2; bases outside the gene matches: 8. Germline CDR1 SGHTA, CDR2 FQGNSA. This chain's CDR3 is CASSTTGGIAYEQYF. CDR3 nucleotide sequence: TGTGCCAGCAGTACTACAGGGGGCATCGCCTACGAGCAGTACTTC.

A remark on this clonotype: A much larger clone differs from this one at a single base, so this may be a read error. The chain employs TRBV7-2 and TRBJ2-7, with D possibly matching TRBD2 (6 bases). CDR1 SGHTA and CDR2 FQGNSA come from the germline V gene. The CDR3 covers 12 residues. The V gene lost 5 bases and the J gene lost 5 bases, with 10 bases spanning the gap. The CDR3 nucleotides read TGTGCCAGCAGCGGGACTGCCCACGAGCAGTACTTC. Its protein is CASSGTAHEQYF.

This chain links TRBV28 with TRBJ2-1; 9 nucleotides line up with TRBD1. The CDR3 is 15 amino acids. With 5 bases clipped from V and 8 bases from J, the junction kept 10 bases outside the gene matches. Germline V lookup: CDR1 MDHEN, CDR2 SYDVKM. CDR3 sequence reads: CASSTTGTGTHEQFF. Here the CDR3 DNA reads TGTGCCAGCAGTACTACCGGGACAGGGACACATGAGCAGTTCTTC.

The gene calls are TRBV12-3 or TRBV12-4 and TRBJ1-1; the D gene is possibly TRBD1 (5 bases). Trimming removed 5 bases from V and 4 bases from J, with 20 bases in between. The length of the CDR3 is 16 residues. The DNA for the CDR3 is TGTGCCAGCAGTCCGAATCGGGGGAAGGGCGGCACTGAAGCTTTCTTT. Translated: CASSPNRGKGGTEAFF.

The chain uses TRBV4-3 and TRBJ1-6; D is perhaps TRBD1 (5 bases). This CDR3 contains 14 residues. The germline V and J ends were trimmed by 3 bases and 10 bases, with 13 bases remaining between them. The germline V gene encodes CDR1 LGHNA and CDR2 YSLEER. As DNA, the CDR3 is TGCGCCAGCAGCCATCTCAAGGGGAGCTCACCCCTCCACTTT. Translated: CASSHLKGSSPLHF.

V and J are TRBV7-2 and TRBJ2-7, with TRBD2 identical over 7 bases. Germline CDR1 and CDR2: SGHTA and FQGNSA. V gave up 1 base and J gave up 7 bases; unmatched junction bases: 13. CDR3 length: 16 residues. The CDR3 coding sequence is TGTGCCAGCAGCTTAGTTGGGGGGGACTACATAGGGGAGCAGTACTTC. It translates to CASSLVGGDYIGEQYF.

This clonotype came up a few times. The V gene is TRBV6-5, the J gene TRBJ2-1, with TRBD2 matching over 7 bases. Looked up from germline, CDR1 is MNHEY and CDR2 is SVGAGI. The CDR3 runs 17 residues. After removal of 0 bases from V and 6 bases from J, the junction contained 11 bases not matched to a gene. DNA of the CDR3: TGTGCCAGCAGTTACTCGGTCGCGGGGGTGAGCCCCAATGAGCAGTTCTTC. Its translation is CASSYSVAGVSPNEQFF.